This T cell receptor beta chain was obtained from a study of blood T cell repertoires in COVID-19 (dated by TCRdb to 2020 to 2022). Turning to the overall study: The collaborator samples originated in the United States, Italy and Spain and spanned the acute and convalescent phases of COVID-19. The material from the prospective study consisted of cDNA or gDNA derived from T cells, B-cell-depleted T cells, or PBMCs. The dataset comprised deeply sampled blood TCRbeta repertoires from subjects exposed to, actively infected with, or recovered from COVID-19. A freely available public database, intended as a resource for researchers studying the immune response to SARS-CoV-2, is where the repertoires were released. The samples were drawn from two sources: the first 160 participants of the ongoing ImmuneRACE study, and 1,000 to 1,500 subjects contributed by 6 global collaborators. Sample metadata almost always included a de-identified subject ID, COVID-19 status, age in years and sex. Where available, HLA class I and class II types were obtained from metadata supplied by the sample provider rather than from assay-based typing. Here is what the overall study found, with its caveats: Clinical and demographic metadata were provided uncurated, with the amount varying by source and participant.

The collaborating institutions used their own protocols to collect whole blood in K2EDTA tubes. For TCRbeta analysis, collaborators shipped samples in one of three forms: frozen whole blood, isolated PBMCs, or DNA extracted from either of those sample types. Note on this clone: It has no known antigen specificity. Qualities for individual bases were not recorded, and no much larger clone is one base off.

The immunoSEQ Assay, a bias-controlled multiplex PCR, was used to amplify TCRbeta CDR3 regions from genomic DNA. As for how the authors treated the data: Within the assay, amplification of reference gene primers was used to estimate how many nucleated cells each sample contained. Sequence reads were collapsed and filtered to measure the absolute abundance of every unique TCRbeta CDR3 rearrangement. Productive Simpson clonality was computed per sample as the square root of Simpson's diversity index over productive rearrangements. TCRdb holds this immuneACCESS table with in-frame rearrangements only. Some clones are missing; in checked studies, unresolved V genes explain under half, and the rest has no known cause. Clone size and V and J calls were adopted from that table, with D and trimming inferred from the DNA. The sample records under 75,000 clones, around 82% of which are singletons. The top ten constitute about 5.9% of the sample.

Per the germline V gene, SGHVS is the CDR1 and FNYEAQ is the CDR2. The CDR3, from cysteine to phenylalanine, totals 15 residues. The DNA shown is the 45-base CDR3, in frame from base 1. V has 5 bases trimmed and J has 7 bases trimmed; junction bases matching no gene number 8. The receptor was isolated from a human donor in a cohort sampled during active COVID-19. The sequenced sample consisted of peripheral blood. Rearrangement joined TRBV7-6 to TRBJ2-1; TRBD1 agrees with 10 junctional bases. This receptor carries the CDR3 CASSHPGTGVNEQFF. In nucleotides, the sequence is TGTGCCAGCAGCCACCCCGGGACAGGGGTAAATGAGCAGTTCTTC.